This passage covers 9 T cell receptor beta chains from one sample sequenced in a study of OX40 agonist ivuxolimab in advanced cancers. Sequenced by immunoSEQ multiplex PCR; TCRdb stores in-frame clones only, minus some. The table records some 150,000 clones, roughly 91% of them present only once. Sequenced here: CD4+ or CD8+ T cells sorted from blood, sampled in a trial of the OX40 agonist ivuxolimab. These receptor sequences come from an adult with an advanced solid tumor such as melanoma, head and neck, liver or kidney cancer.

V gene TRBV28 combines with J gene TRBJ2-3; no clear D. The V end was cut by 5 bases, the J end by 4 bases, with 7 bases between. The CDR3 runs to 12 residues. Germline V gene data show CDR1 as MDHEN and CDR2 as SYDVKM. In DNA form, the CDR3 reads TGTGCCAGCAGTACCTATGCAGATACGCAGTATTTT. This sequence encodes CASSTYADTQYF.

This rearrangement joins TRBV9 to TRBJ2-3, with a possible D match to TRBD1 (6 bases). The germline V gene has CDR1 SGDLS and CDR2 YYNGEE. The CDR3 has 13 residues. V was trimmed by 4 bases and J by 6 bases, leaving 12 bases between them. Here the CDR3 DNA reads TGTGCCAGCAGCCCAAGGCAGGGGGATACGCAGTATTTT. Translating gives CASSPRQGDTQYF.

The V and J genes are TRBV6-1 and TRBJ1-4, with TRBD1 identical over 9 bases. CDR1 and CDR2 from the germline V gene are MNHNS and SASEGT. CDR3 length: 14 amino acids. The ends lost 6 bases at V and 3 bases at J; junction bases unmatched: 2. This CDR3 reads CASSRDRANEKLFF. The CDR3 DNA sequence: TGTGCCAGCAGCCGGGACAGGGCTAATGAAAAACTGTTTTTT.

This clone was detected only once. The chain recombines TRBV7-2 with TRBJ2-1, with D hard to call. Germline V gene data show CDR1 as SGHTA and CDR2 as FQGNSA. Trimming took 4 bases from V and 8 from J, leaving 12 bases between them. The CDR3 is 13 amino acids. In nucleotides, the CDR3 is TGTGCCAGCAGCTCCCAGCTGAGGCATGAGCAGTTCTTC. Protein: CASSSQLRHEQFF.

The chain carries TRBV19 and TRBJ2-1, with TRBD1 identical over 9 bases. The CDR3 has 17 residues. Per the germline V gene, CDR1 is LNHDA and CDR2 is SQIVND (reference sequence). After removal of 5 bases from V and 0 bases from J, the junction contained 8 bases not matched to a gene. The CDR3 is CASSPGTGLSSYNEQFF. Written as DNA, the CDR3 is TGTGCCAGTAGTCCCGGGACAGGGTTGAGCTCCTACAATGAGCAGTTCTTC.

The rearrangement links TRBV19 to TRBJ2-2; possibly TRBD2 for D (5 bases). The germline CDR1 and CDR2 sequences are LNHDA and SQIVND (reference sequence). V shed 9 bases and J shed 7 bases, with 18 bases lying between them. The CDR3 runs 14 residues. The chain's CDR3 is CASGRTTIGGELFF. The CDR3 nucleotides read TGTGCCAGCGGACGTACGACTATAGGCGGGGAGCTGTTTTTT. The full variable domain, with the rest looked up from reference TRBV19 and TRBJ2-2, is DGGITQSPKYLFRKEGQNVTLSCEQNLNHDAMYWYRQDPGQGLRLIYYSQIVNDFQKGDIAEGYSVSREKKESFPLTVTSAQKNPTAFYLCASGRTTIGGELFFGEGSRLTVL.

CDR3 sequence reads: CAISQELGSEAFF. The CDR3 DNA reads as TGTGCCATCTCCCAGGAGTTAGGGTCTGAAGCTTTCTTT. This rearrangement joins TRBV10-3 to TRBJ1-1; no clear D. This CDR3 has 13 residues. V was shortened by 8 bases and J by 6 bases, with 16 bases between the two germline ends. CDR1 is ENHRY and CDR2 is SYGVKD in the germline V gene.

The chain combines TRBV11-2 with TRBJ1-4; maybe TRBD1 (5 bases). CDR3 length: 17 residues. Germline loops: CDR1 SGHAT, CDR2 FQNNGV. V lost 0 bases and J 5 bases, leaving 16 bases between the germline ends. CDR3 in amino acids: CASSLDRWGTGNEKLFF. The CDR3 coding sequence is TGTGCCAGCAGCTTAGATAGGTGGGGGACGGGGAATGAAAAACTGTTTTTT. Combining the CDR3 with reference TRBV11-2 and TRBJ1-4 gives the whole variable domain EAGVAQSPRYKIIEKRQSVAFWCNPISGHATLYWYQQILGQGPKLLIQFQNNGVVDDSQLPKDRFSAERLKGVDSTLKIQPAKLEDSAVYLCASSLDRWGTGNEKLFFGSGTQLSVL.

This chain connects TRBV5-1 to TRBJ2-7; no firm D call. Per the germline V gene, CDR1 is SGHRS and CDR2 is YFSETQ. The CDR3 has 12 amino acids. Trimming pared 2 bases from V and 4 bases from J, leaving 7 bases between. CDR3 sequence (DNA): TGCGCCAGCAGCTTATTTGGGTACGAGCAGTACTTC. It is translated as CASSLFGYEQYF.